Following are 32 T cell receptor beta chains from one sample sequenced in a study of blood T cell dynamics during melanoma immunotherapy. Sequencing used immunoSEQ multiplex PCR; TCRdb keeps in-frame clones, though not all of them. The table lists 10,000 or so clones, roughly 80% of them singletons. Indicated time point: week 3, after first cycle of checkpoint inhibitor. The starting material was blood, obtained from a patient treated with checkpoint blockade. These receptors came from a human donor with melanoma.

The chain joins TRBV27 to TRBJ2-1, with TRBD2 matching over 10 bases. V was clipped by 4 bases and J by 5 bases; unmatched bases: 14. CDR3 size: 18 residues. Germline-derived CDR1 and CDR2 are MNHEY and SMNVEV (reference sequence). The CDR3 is CASSSRGGLASRNNEQFF. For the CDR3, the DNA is TGTGCCAGCAGTTCCCGGGGGGGACTAGCGAGTAGGAACAATGAGCAGTTCTTC.

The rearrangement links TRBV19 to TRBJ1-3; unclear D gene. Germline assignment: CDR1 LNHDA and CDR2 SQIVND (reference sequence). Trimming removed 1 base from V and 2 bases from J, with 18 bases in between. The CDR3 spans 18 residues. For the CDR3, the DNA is TGTGCCAGTAGTATAGGGAGCAGCCCAACACTCGCTGGAAACACCATATATTTT. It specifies CASSIGSSPTLAGNTIYF.

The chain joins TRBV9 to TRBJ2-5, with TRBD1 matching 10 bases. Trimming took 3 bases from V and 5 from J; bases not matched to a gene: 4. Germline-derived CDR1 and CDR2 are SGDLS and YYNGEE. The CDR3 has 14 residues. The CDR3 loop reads CASSDRDRGETQYF. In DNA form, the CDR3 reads TGTGCCAGCAGCGACCGGGACAGGGGTGAGACCCAGTACTTC.

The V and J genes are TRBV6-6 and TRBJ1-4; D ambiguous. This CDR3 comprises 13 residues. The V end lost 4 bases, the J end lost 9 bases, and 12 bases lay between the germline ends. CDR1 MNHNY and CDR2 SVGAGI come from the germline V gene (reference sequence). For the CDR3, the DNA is TGTGCCAGCAGTTCGCCATATAACCAAAAACTGTTTTTT. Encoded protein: CASSSPYNQKLFF.

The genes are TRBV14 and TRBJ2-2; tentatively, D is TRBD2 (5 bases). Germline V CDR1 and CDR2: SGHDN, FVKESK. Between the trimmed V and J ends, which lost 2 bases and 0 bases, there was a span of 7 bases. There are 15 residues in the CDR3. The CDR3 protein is CASSQIGANTGELFF. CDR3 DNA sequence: TGTGCCAGCAGCCAAATCGGGGCGAACACCGGGGAGCTGTTTTTT. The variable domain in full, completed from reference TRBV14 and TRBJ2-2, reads EAGVTQFPSHSVIEKGQTVTLRCDPISGHDNLYWYRRVMGKEIKFLLHFVKESKQDESGMPNNRFLAERTGGTYSTLKVQPAELEDSGVYFCASSQIGANTGELFFGEGSRLTVL.

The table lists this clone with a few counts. CDR3 region: CSVVEGYTEAFF. DNA of the CDR3: TGCAGCGTTGTGGAGGGGTACACTGAAGCTTTCTTT. The chain recombines TRBV29-1 with TRBJ1-1, with D perhaps TRBD1 (5 bases). The CDR3 spans 12 residues. CDR1 is SQVTM and CDR2 is ANQGSEA in the germline V gene. V dropped 4 bases and J dropped 3 bases, with 9 bases sitting between them.

The CDR3: CASSLVAPRDSTRYNEQFF. The CDR3 region has the DNA TGTGCCAGCAGCTTAGTCGCCCCCCGGGACTCAACTCGCTACAATGAGCAGTTCTTC. The gene calls are TRBV11-3 and TRBJ2-1, with D maybe TRBD2 (6 bases). The V end was cut by 1 base, the J end by 3 bases, with 22 bases between. CDR1 SGHNT and CDR2 YENEEA come from the germline V gene. The CDR3 is made up of 19 amino acids.

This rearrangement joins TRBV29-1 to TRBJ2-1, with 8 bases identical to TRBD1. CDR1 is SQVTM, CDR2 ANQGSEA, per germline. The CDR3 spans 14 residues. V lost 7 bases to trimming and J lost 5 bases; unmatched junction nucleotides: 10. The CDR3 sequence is CSGLDRGLHNEQFF. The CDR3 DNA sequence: TGCAGCGGTCTCGACAGGGGCCTCCACAATGAGCAGTTCTTC.

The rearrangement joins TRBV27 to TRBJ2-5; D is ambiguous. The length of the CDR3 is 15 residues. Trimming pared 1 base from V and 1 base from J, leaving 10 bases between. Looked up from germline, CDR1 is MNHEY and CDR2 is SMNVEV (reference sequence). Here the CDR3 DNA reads TGTGCCAGCAGTTTATTAGGGCTAGTCCAAGAGACCCAGTACTTC. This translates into CASSLLGLVQETQYF.

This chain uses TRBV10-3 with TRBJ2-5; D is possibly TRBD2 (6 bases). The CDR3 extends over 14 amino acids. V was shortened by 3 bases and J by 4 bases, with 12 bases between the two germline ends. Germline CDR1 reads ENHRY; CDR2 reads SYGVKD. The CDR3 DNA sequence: TGTGCCATCAGTGATGGCCCAGCGGGAGAGACCCAGTACTTC. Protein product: CAISDGPAGETQYF.

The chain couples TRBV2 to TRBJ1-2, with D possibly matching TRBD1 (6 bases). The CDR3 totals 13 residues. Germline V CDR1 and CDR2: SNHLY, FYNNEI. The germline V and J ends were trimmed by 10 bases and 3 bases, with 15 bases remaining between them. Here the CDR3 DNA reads TGTGCCACAGGACAGAACACCTACTATGGCTACACCTTC. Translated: CATGQNTYYGYTF.

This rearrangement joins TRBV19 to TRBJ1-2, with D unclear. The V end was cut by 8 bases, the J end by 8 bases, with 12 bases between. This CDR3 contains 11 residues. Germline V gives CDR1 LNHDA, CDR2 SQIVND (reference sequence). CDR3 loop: CASHYGRGYTF. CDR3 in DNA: TGTGCCAGTCATTACGGGAGAGGCTACACCTTC.

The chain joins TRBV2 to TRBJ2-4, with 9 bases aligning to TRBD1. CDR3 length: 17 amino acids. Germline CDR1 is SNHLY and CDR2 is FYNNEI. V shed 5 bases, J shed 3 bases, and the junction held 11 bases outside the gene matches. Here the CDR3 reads CASSLQGAGLGKNIQYF. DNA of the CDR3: TGTGCCAGCAGTTTACAGGGGGCTGGATTAGGCAAAAACATTCAGTACTTC. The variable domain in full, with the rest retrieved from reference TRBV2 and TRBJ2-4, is EPEVTQTPSHQVTQMGQEVILRCVPISNHLYFYWYRQILGQKVEFLVSFYNNEISEKSEIFDDQFSVERPDGSNFTLKIRSTKLEDSAMYFCASSLQGAGLGKNIQYFGAGTRLSVL.

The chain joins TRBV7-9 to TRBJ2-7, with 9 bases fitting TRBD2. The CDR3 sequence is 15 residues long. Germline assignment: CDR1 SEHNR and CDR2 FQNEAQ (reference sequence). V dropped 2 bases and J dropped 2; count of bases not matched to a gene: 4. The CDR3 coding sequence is TGTGCCAGCAGCTTAACGGGCGGGGGGGCCTACGAGCAGTACTTC. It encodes CASSLTGGGAYEQYF.

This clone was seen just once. DNA of the CDR3: TGTGCCAGCAGCAATTCCGGGACAGCCTCCTACGAGCAGTACTTC. Translation gives CASSNSGTASYEQYF. This chain joins TRBV28 and TRBJ2-7; 7 nucleotides line up with TRBD1. The CDR3 covers 15 residues. Germline CDR1 reads MDHEN; CDR2 reads SYDVKM. V dropped 6 bases and J dropped 0; count of bases not matched to a gene: 8.

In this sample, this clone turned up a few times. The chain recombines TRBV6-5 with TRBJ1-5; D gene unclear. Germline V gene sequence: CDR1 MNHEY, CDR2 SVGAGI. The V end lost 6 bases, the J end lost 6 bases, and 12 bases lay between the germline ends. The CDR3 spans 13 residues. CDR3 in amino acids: CASSASYSQPQHF. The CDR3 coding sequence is TGTGCCAGCAGCGCCTCGTACAGTCAGCCCCAGCATTTT.

The CDR3, as DNA: TGTGCCATCAGTGATCAGGGAGGACAGGGAGCCTACGAGCAGTACTTC. Translation: CAISDQGGQGAYEQYF. The chain carries TRBV10-3 and TRBJ2-7; 8 bases are shared with TRBD1. Germline V gene sequence: CDR1 ENHRY, CDR2 SYGVKD. There are 16 residues in the CDR3. V dropped 3 bases and J dropped 2; count of bases not matched to a gene: 9.

This chain's CDR3 is CASSINGPTGTGELFF. CDR3 DNA: TGTGCCAGTAGTATAAACGGCCCGACGGGAACCGGGGAGCTGTTTTTT. V is TRBV19 and J is TRBJ2-2, with a tentative D call TRBD2 (5 bases). The V gene lost 2 bases and the J gene lost 5 bases, with 15 bases spanning the gap. Looked up from germline, CDR1 is LNHDA and CDR2 is SQIVND (reference sequence). The length of the CDR3 is 16 residues.

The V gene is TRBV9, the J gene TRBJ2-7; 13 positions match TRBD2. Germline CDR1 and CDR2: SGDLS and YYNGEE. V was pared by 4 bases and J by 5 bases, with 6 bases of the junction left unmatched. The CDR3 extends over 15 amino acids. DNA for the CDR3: TGTGCCAGCAGCAAGGGACTAGCGGGAAGGGACGAGCAGTACTTC. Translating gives CASSKGLAGRDEQYF.

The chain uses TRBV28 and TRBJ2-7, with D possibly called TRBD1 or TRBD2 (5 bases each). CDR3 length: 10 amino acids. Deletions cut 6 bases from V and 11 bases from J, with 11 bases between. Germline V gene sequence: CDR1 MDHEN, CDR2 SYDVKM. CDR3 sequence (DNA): TGTGCCAGCAGCCGGGACCGCGAGTACGTC. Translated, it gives CASSRDREYV.

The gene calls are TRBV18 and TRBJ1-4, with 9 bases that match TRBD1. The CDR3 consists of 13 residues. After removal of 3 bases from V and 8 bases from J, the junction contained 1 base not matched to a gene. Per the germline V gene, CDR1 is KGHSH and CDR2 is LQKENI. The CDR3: CASSPGQGEKLFF. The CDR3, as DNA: TGTGCCAGCTCACCGGGACAGGGCGAAAAACTGTTTTTT.

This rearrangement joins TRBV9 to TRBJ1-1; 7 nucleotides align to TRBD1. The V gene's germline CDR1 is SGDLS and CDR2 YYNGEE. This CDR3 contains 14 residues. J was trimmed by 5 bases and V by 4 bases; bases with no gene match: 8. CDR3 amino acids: CASSPLTGRTEAFF. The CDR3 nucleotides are TGTGCCAGCAGCCCCCTGACAGGGAGGACTGAAGCTTTCTTT.

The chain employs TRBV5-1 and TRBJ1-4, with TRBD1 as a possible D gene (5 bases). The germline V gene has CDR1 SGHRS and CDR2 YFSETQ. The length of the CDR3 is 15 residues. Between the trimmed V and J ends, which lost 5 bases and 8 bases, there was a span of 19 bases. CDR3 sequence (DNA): TGCGCCAGCAGTACGGGGGGGAACCCTGGCGAAAAACTGTTTTTT. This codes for CASSTGGNPGEKLFF.

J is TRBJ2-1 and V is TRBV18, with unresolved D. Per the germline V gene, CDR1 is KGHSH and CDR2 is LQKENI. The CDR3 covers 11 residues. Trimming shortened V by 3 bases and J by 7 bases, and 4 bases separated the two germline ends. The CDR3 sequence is CASSPENEQFF. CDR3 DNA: TGTGCCAGCTCACCGGAGAATGAGCAGTTCTTC.

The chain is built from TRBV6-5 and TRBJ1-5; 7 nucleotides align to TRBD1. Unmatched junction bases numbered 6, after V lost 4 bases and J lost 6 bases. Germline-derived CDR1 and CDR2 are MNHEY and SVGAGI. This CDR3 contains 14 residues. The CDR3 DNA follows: TGTGCCAGCAGTTTCAGACAGGGTAGTCAGCCCCAGCATTTT. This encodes CASSFRQGSQPQHF.

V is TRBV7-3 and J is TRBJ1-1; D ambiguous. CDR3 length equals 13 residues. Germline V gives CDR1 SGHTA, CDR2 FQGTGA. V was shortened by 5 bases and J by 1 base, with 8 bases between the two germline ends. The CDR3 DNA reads TGTGCCAGCAGCCTCGGTAGGAACACTGAAGCTTTCTTT. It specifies CASSLGRNTEAFF.

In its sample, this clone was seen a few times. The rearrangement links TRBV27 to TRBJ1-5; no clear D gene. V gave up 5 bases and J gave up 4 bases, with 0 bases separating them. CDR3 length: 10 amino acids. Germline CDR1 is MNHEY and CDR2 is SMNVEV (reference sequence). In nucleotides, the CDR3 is TGTGCCAGCAGTAATCAGCCCCAGCATTTT. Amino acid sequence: CASSNQPQHF.

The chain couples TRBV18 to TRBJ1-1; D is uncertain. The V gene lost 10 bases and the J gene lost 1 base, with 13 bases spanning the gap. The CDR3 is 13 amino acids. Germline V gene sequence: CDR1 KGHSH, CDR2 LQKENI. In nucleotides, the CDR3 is TGTGCCACCTCGCACGGGCCGAACACTGAAGCTTTCTTT. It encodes CATSHGPNTEAFF.

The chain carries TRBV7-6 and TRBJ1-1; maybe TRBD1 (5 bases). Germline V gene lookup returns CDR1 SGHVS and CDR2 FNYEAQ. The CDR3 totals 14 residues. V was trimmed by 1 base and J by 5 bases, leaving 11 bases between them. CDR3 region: CASSLGWGNTEAFF. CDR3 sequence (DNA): TGTGCCAGCAGCTTAGGTTGGGGGAATACTGAAGCTTTCTTT. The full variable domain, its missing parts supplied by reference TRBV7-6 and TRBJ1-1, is GAGVSQSPRYKVTKRGQDVALRCDPISGHVSLYWYRQALGQGPEFLTYFNYEAQQDKSGLPNDRFSAERPEGSISTLTIQRTEQRDSAMYRCASSLGWGNTEAFFGQGTRLTVV.

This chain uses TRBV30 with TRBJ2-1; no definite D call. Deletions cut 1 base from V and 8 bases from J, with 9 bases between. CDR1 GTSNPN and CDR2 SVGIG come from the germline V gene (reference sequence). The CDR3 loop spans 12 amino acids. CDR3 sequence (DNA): TGTGCCTGGAGTGCGTTCTTCGATGAGCAGTTCTTC. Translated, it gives CAWSAFFDEQFF.

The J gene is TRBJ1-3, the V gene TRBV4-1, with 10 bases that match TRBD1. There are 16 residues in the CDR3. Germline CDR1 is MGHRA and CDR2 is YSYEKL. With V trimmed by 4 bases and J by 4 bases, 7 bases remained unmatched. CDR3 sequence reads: CASSRAGTGVGNTIYF. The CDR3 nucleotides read TGCGCCAGCAGCCGCGCCGGGACAGGGGTCGGAAACACCATATATTTT.

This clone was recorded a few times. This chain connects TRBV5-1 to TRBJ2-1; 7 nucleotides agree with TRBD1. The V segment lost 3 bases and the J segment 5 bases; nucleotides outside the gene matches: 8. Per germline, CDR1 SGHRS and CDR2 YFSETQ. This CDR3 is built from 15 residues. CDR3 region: CASSSRQGVDNEQFF. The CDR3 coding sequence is TGCGCCAGCAGCTCTCGACAGGGTGTTGACAATGAGCAGTTCTTC. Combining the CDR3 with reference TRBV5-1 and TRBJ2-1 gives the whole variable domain KAGVTQTPRYLIKTRGQQVTLSCSPISGHRSVSWYQQTPGQGLQFLFEYFSETQRNKGNFPGRFSGRQFSNSRSEMNVSTLELGDSALYLCASSSRQGVDNEQFFGPGTRLTVL.